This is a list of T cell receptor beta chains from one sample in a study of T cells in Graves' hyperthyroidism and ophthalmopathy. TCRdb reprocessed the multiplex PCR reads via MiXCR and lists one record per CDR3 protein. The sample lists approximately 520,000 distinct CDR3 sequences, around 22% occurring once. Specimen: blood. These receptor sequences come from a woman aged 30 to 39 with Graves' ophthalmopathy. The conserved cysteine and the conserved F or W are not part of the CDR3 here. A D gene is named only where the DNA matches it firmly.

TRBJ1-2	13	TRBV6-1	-	ASTRRWGTNYGYT
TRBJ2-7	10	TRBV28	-	ASGAVTYEQY
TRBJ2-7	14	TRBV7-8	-	ASSLTTATETYEQY
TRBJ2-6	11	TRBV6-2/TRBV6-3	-	ASSSGGANVLT
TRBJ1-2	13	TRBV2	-	ASTDRGDEGYGYT
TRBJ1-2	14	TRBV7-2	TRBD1	ASSLPRQGNLYGYT
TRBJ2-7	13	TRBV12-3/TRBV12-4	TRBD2	ASTVTSGGPYEQY
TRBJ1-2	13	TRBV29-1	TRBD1	SVDWTGSSAIGYT
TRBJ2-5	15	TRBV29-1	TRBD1	SVERGTGTGVMETQY
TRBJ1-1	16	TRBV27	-	ASSRLHRVLGPNTEAF
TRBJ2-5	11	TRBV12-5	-	ASGSGAGETQY
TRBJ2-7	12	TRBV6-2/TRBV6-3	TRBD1	ASSYPGQGGEQY
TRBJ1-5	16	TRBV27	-	ASSLFSRQGLFPQPQH
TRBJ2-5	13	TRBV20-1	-	SARDLSGEGETQY
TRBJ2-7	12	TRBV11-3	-	ASNPRQGHDEQY
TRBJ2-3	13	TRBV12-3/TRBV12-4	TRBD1	ASSRDRGQGDTQY
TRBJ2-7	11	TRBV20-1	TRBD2	SARSGSPDEQY
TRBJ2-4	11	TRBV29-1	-	SVVTLAKNIQY